This TCR beta chain was recovered during a study of cytomegalovirus exposure and HLA in healthy donors. Researchers ran the PCR with 60 Vbeta and 13 Jbeta primers. TCRdb keeps only in-frame clones here, not all; method: immunoSEQ multiplex PCR. Of about 130,000 clones in the sample, around 84% were seen once. A remark on this clone: Its antigen is currently unknown.

As for the donors, each was a healthy bone marrow donor. Study-level points and caveats: HLA allele associations emerged for around 16,000 TCR beta sequences in a later analysis, at 0.05 false discovery rate. In a later analysis, across HLA loci, associated TCR counts were highest for DRB1, lowest for HLA-C. Earlier results showed most TCR beta V segments being productive about 87% or about 30% of the time.

V lost 3 bases to trimming and J lost 3 bases, with 9 bases between them. Germline V gene sequence: CDR1 SNHLY, CDR2 FYNNEI. There are 13 residues in the CDR3. This chain uses TRBV2 with TRBJ2-7; a possible D gene is TRBD1 (5 bases). Sequencing was done on a sample of PBMCs. This TCR was sampled from a woman aged 18-29 years in good health and CMV-seropositive. In DNA, the CDR3 is TGTGCCAGCAGTGAGAGACAGTTCTACGAGCAGTACTTC. Amino acid sequence: CASSERQFYEQYF.